This T cell receptor (beta chain) was captured in a study of regulatory T cells in long-lasting Graves disease. The germline V gene encodes CDR1 MDHEN and CDR2 SYDVKM. After removal of 6 bases from V and 8 bases from J, the junction contained 16 bases not matched to a gene. This CDR3 contains 16 residues. Time point: newly diagnosed GD, antithyroid drugs for less than 3 months. Generation of the TCR library employed RNA extracted from PBMCs. This clonotype was picked up many times. Libraries of TCR beta came from iRepertoire HTBI primers plus Arm-PCR of CDR3 regions. A single record per CDR3 protein comes from TCRdb applying MiXCR to the multiplex PCR reads. The table includes hundreds of thousands of distinct CDR3 sequences, 15% to 20% detected once. The sample was also linked to a second study, of T cells in Graves' hyperthyroidism and ophthalmopathy.

The sequenced sample was peripheral blood mononuclear cells (PBMCs), obtained at new diagnosis, from a patient treated with antithyroid drugs. The TCR comes from a woman aged 25-40 years with Graves disease. The chain has TRBV28 and TRBJ1-2; 9 nucleotides line up with TRBD1. CDR3 nucleotides: TGTGCCAGCAGCTTTTTCGGGTTGGGACAGGGCCAAGGCTACACCTTC. Translating gives CASSFFGLGQGQGYTF.